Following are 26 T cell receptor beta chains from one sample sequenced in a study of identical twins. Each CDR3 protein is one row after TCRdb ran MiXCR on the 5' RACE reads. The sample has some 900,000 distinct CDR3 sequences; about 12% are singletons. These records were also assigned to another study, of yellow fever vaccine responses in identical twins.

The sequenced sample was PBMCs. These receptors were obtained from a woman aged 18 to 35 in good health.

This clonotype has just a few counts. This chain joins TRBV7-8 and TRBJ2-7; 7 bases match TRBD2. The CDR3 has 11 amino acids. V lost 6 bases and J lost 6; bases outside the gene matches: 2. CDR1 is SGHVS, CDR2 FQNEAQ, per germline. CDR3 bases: TGTGCCAGCAGTACGGGAGGCGAGCAGTACTTC. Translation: CASSTGGEQYF.

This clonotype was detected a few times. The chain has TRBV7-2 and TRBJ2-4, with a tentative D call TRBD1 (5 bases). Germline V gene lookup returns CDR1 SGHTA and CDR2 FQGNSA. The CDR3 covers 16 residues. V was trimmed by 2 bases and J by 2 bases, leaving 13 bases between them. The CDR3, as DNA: TGTGCCAGCAGCTTACTAGGGGTGGTGACCAAAAACATTCAGTACTTC. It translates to CASSLLGVVTKNIQYF.

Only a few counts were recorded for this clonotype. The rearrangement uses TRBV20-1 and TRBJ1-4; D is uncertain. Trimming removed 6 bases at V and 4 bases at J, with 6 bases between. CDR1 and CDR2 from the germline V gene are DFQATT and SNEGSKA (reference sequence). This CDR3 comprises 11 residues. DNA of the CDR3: TGCAGTGCCCAGCGTAATGAAAAACTGTTTTTT. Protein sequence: CSAQRNEKLFF.

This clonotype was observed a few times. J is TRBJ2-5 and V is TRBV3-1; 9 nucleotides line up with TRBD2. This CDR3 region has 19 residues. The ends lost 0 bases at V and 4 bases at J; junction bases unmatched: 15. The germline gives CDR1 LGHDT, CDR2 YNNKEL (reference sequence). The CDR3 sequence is CASSQEAGGPLKDRETQYF. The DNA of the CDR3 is TGTGCCAGCAGCCAAGAGGCGGGAGGGCCACTGAAGGATAGAGAGACCCAGTACTTC.

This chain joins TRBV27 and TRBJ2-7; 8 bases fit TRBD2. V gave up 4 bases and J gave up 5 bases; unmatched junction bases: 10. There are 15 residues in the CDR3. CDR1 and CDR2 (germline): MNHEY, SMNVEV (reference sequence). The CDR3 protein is CASSSPSGGADEQYF. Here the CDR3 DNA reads TGTGCCAGCAGTTCCCCCTCGGGGGGGGCGGACGAGCAGTACTTC.

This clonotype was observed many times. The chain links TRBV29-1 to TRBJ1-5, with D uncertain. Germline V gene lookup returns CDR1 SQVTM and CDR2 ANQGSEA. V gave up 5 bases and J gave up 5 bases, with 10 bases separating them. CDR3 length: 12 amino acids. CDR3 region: CSVTSGDQPQHF. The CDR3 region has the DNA TGCAGCGTTACCAGCGGCGATCAGCCCCAGCATTTT.

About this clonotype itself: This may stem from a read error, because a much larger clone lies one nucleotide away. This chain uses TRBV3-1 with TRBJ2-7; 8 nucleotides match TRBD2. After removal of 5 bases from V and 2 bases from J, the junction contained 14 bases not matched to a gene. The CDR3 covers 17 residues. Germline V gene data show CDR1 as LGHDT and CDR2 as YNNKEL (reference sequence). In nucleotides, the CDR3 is TGTGCCAGCAGCAGTGTGACCCCGGTACTAGCGGCCTACGAGCAGTACTTC. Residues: CASSSVTPVLAAYEQYF.

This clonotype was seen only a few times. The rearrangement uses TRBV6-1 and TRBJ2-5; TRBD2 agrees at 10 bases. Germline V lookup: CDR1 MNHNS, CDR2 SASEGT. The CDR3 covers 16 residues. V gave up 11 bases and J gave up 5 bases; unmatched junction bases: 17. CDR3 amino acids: CAADVLAGVPGETQYF. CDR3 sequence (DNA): TGTGCCGCCGATGTGCTAGCGGGAGTCCCGGGGGAGACCCAGTACTTC.

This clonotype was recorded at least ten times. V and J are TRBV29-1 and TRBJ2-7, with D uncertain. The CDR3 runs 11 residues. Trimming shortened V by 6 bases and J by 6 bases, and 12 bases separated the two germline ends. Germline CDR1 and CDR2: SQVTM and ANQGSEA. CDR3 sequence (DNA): TGCAGCGTGTACGACATGTTCGAGCAGTACTTC. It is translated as CSVYDMFEQYF.

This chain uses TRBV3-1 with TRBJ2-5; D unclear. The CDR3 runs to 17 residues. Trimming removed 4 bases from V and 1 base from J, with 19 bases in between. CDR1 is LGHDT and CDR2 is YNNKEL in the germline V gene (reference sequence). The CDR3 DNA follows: TGTGCCAGCAGCCCCCACCGCCAACCTCATCCCCAAGAGACCCAGTACTTC. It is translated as CASSPHRQPHPQETQYF.

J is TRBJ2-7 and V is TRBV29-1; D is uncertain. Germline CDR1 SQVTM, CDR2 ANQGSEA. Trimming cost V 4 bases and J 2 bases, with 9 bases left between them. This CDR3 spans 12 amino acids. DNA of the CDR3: TGCAGCGTTGGGCACGACCCCTACGAGCAGTACTTC. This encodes CSVGHDPYEQYF.

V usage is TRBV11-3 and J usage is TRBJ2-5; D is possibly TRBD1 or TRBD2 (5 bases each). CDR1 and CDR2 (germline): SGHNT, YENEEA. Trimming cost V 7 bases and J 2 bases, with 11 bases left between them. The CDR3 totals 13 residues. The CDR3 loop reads CASTIGGQETQYF. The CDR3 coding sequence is TGTGCCAGCACTATTGGGGGTCAAGAGACCCAGTACTTC.

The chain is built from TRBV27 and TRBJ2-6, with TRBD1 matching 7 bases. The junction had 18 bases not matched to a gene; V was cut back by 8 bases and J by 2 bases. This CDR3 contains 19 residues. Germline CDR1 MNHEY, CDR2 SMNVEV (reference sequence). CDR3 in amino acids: CASQQGQGQAIPGANVLTF. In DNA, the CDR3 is TGTGCCAGCCAGCAGGGCCAAGGACAGGCGATACCTGGGGCCAACGTCCTGACTTTC.

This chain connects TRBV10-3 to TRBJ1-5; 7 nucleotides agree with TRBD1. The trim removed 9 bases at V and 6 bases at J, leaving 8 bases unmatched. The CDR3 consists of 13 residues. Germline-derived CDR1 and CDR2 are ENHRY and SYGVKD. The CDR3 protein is CAMTDRPGQPQHF. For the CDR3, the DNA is TGTGCCATGACGGACAGGCCGGGTCAGCCCCAGCATTTT.

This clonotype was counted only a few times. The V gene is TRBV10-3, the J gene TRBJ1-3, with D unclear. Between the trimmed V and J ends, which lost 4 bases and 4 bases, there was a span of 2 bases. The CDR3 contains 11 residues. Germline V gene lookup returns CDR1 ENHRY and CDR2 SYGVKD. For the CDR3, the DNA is TGTGCCATCAGTGGAGGAAACACCATATATTTT. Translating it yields CAISGGNTIYF.

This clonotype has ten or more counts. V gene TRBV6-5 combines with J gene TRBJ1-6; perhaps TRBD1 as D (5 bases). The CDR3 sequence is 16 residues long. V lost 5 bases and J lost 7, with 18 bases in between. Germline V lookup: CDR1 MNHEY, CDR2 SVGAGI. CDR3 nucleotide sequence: TGTGCCAGCAGTCTCTCGACGACAGTAGAGAATTCACCCCTCCACTTT. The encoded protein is CASSLSTTVENSPLHF.

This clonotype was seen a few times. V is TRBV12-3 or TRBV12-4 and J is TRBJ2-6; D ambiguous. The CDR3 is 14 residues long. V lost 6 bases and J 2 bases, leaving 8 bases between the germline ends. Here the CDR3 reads CASSPGPGANVLTF. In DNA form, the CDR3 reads TGTGCCAGCAGCCCAGGACCTGGGGCCAACGTCCTGACTTTC.

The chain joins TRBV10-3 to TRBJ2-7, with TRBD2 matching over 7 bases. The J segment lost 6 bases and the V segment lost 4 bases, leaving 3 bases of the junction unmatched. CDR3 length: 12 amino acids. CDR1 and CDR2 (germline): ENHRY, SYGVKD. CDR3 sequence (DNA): TGTGCCATCAGTGGCGGGGGAACCGAGCAGTACTTC. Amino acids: CAISGGGTEQYF.

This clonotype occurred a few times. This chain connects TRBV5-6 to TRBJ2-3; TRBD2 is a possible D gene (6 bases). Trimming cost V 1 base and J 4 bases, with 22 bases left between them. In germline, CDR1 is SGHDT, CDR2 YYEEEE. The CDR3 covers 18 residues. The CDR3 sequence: CASSLRVSRLALSDTQYF. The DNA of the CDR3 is TGTGCCAGCAGCTTGAGGGTTTCGCGGCTAGCGTTATCAGATACGCAGTATTTT. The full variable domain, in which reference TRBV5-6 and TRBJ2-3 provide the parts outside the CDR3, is DAGVTQSPTHLIKTRGQQVTLRCSPKSGHDTVSWYQQALGQGPQFIFQYYEEEERQRGNFPDRFSGHQFPNYSSELNVNALLLGDSALYLCASSLRVSRLALSDTQYFGPGTRLTVL.

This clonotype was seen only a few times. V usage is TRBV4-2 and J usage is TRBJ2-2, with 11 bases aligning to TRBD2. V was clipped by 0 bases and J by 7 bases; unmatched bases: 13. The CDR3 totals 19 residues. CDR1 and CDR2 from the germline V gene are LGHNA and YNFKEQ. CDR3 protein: CASSQESFVTSGAVGELFF. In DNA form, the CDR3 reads TGTGCCAGCAGCCAAGAGTCGTTTGTGACTAGCGGGGCGGTCGGGGAGCTGTTTTTT.

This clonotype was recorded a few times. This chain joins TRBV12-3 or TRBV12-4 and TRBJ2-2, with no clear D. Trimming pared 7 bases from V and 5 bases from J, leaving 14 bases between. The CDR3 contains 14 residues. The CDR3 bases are TGTGCCAGCAATTTGGTGGCGGAAACCGGGGAGCTGTTTTTT. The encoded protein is CASNLVAETGELFF.

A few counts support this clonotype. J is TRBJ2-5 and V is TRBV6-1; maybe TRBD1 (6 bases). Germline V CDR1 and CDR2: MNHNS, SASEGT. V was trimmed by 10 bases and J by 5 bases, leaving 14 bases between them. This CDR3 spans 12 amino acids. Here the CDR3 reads CATRLGAETQYF. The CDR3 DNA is TGTGCCACCCGGCTGGGGGCGGAGACCCAGTACTTC.

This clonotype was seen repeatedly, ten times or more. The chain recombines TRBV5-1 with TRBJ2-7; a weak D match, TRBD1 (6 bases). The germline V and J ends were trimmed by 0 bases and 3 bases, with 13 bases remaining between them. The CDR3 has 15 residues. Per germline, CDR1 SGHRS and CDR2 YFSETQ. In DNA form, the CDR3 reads TGCGCCAGCAGCTTGGAGGGGACATCTAACTACGAGCAGTACTTC. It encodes CASSLEGTSNYEQYF.

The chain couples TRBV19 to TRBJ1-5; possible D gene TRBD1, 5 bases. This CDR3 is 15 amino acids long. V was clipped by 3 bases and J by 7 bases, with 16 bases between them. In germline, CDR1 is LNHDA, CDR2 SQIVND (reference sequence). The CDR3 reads CASSIAGRDGQPQHF. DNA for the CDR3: TGTGCCAGTAGTATCGCAGGGCGGGATGGCCAGCCCCAGCATTTT.

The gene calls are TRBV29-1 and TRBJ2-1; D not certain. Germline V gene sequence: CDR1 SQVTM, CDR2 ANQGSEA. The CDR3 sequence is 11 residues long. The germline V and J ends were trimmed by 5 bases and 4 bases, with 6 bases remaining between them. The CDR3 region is CSVLTYNEQFF. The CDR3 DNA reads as TGCAGCGTTCTCACATACAATGAGCAGTTCTTC.

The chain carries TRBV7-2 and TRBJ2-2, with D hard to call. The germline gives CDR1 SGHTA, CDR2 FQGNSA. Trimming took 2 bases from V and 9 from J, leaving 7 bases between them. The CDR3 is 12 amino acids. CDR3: CASSLFVRELFF. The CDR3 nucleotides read TGTGCCAGCAGCTTATTCGTCAGGGAGCTGTTTTTT.